These 25 T cell receptor beta chains originate from one sample sequenced in a study of CD8 T cells in Susac syndrome. Given that CD62L sheds upon thawing, staining for CD27 and CD45RA defined the memory subsets used for TEMRA sorting. The authors reverse transcribed 0.5 to 1 ug RNA with random hexamers. Using its own MiXCR run on the immunoSEQ multiplex PCR reads, TCRdb lists one record per CDR3 protein. The table shows 1,500 or so distinct CDR3 sequences, with roughly 70% occurring only once. Sequenced: CD8+ TEMRA cells from PBMCs. Subset reported: FACS-sorted terminally differentiated effector memory CD8+ T cells re-expressing CD45RA (CD8+ TEMRA). The receptors stem from a human donor with Susac syndrome.

The V gene is TRBV6-5, the J gene TRBJ2-7; D perhaps matches TRBD1 (5 bases). Germline V lookup: CDR1 MNHEY, CDR2 SVGAGI. CDR3 length: 15 amino acids. Trimming shortened V by 3 bases and J by 5 bases, and 17 bases separated the two germline ends. The CDR3 DNA reads TGTGCCAGCAGTTATATTGGGGCCCGGTCGAACGAGCAGTACTTC. Protein: CASSYIGARSNEQYF.

The chain links TRBV7-6 to TRBJ2-2; D remains ambiguous. CDR1 SGHVS and CDR2 FNYEAQ come from the germline V gene. The germline V and J ends were trimmed by 5 bases and 5 bases, with 12 bases remaining between them. This CDR3 spans 14 amino acids. The CDR3 coding sequence is TGTGCCAGCAGCCCTTACCTAAGTACCGGGGAGCTGTTTTTT. Translated, it gives CASSPYLSTGELFF.

The V call is TRBV9, the J call TRBJ2-7; no clear D. Trimming cost V 0 bases and J 3 bases, with 10 bases left between them. The CDR3 is made up of 14 amino acids. The germline V gene encodes CDR1 SGDLS and CDR2 YYNGEE. CDR3: CASSVEALSYEQYF. The CDR3 coding sequence is TGTGCCAGCAGCGTAGAGGCCCTCAGCTACGAGCAGTACTTC.

This clonotype has just a few counts. This rearrangement joins TRBV6-1 to TRBJ1-6; possibly TRBD1 for D (5 bases). Germline assignment: CDR1 MNHNS and CDR2 SASEGT. The CDR3 runs to 14 residues. With 6 bases removed from V and 7 bases from J, the gap between germline ends came to 13 bases. CDR3 region: CASSQGSGNSPLHF. CDR3 DNA sequence: TGTGCCAGCAGCCAGGGTTCGGGAAATTCACCCCTCCACTTT.

By sample fraction, this clonotype is large. The rearrangement joins TRBV10-1 to TRBJ2-3; D is ambiguous. The CDR3 contains 13 residues. Germline values: CDR1 WNHNN, CDR2 SYGVQD (reference sequence). V was trimmed by 4 bases and J by 2 bases, leaving 7 bases between them. In DNA form, the CDR3 reads TGCGCCAGCAGTGGAGTGGACACAGATACGCAGTATTTT. Its protein product is CASSGVDTDTQYF.

The J gene is TRBJ2-1, the V gene TRBV7-3; perhaps D is TRBD1 or TRBD2 (5 bases each). The V end was cut by 2 bases, the J end by 2 bases, with 13 bases between. Per germline, CDR1 SGHTA and CDR2 FQGTGA. The CDR3 sequence is 16 residues long. The CDR3 bases are TGTGCCAGCAGCTTAGACCTGGGGGTACCCTACAATGAGCAGTTCTTC. It codes for CASSLDLGVPYNEQFF.

This clonotype was recorded a few times. The rearrangement joins TRBV7-9 to TRBJ2-6, with D unclear. The CDR3 extends over 15 amino acids. The germline gives CDR1 SEHNR, CDR2 FQNEAQ (reference sequence). V was trimmed by 1 base and J by 2 bases, leaving 6 bases between them. Here the CDR3 reads CASSLGRAGANVLTF. The CDR3 coding sequence is TGTGCCAGCAGCTTAGGTCGGGCTGGGGCCAACGTCCTGACTTTC.

By share, this clonotype ranks as large. This chain connects TRBV19 to TRBJ1-5, with D tentatively TRBD1 (5 bases). The CDR3 runs 12 residues. Trimming shortened V by 7 bases and J by 10 bases, and 14 bases separated the two germline ends. Germline V gene lookup returns CDR1 LNHDA and CDR2 SQIVND (reference sequence). The CDR3 protein is CASIIGDPPQHF. The CDR3 nucleotides are TGTGCCAGTATTATCGGGGACCCCCCCCAGCATTTT.

The V call is TRBV7-9, the J call TRBJ2-6; 7 bases are a match to TRBD2. Looked up from germline, CDR1 is SEHNR and CDR2 is FQNEAQ (reference sequence). The CDR3 extends over 19 amino acids. Losses at the gene ends were 1 base for V and 3 bases for J; bases not matched to a gene: 12. The DNA for the CDR3 is TGTGCCAGCAGCTTAGAGGGGAGGGATTGCCACTTTGGGGCCAACGTCCTGACTTTC. Translation gives CASSLEGRDCHFGANVLTF.

V gene TRBV20-1 combines with J gene TRBJ1-1; perhaps TRBD1 as D (6 bases). Germline CDR1 and CDR2: DFQATT and SNEGSKA (reference sequence). V lost 4 bases and J lost 1, with 16 bases in between. The CDR3 loop spans 15 amino acids. The CDR3 DNA sequence: TGCAGTGCTACACAGGGAATGTCGGGGAACACTGAAGCTTTCTTT. Residues: CSATQGMSGNTEAFF.

The V and J genes are TRBV5-1 and TRBJ2-5; 11 nucleotides line up with TRBD2. Germline V CDR1 and CDR2: SGHRS, YFSETQ. The CDR3 totals 17 residues. V was clipped by 0 bases and J by 2 bases; unmatched bases: 6. CDR3 nucleotides: TGCGCCAGCAGCTTGGTTAGCGGGGGGGCCAGACAAGAGACCCAGTACTTC. Its translation is CASSLVSGGARQETQYF. Full variable domain (rest looked up from reference TRBV5-1 and TRBJ2-5): KAGVTQTPRYLIKTRGQQVTLSCSPISGHRSVSWYQQTPGQGLQFLFEYFSETQRNKGNFPGRFSGRQFSNSRSEMNVSTLELGDSALYLCASSLVSGGARQETQYFGPGTRLLVL.

This clonotype was recorded once. The rearrangement uses TRBV30 and TRBJ1-6; 9 bases map to TRBD1. The germline CDR1 and CDR2 sequences are GTSNPN and SVGIG (reference sequence). Trimming at V came to 1 base and at J to 7 bases, leaving 2 bases not matched to a gene. This CDR3 region has 14 residues. Here the CDR3 reads CAWSAGQGNSPLHF. The CDR3, as DNA: TGTGCCTGGAGTGCCGGACAGGGGAATTCACCCCTCCACTTT. Combining the CDR3 with reference TRBV30 and TRBJ1-6 gives the whole variable domain SQTIHQWPATLVQPVGSPLSLECTVEGTSNPNLYWYRQAAGRGLQLLFYSVGIGQISSEVPQNLSASRPQDRQFILSSKKLLLSDSGFYLCAWSAGQGNSPLHFGNGTRLTVT.

The rearrangement links TRBV21-1 to TRBJ1-6. TRBV21-1 counts as a pseudogene. CDR3 length: 18 residues. DNA of the CDR3: TGTGCCAGCAGTAAGCTTTTAGCTACCATACATCATAATTCACCCCTCCACTTT. Amino acid sequence: CASSKLLATIHHNSPLHF.

The gene calls are TRBV6-2 or TRBV6-3 and TRBJ1-2; D remains unclear. Trimming shortened V by 2 bases and J by 10 bases, and 8 bases separated the two germline ends. CDR1 and CDR2 (germline): MNHEY, SVGEGT. The CDR3 extends over 11 amino acids. CDR3 region: CASSYGRDYTF. The CDR3 bases are TGTGCCAGCAGTTACGGACGGGACTACACCTTC.

J is TRBJ2-5 and V is TRBV7-8, with a weak D call TRBD2 (6 bases). The V end lost 2 bases, the J end lost 3 bases, and 16 bases lay between the germline ends. The germline gives CDR1 SGHVS, CDR2 FQNEAQ. The CDR3 is made up of 16 amino acids. This CDR3 reads CASSLSGRGGKETQYF. The DNA for the CDR3 is TGTGCCAGCAGCTTAAGTGGGCGGGGAGGTAAAGAGACCCAGTACTTC.

This clonotype occurred once. This chain uses TRBV4-3 with TRBJ2-3; 8 bases agree with TRBD2. From germline, CDR1 is LGHNA and CDR2 YSLEER. V shed 0 bases and J 2 bases; nucleotides not matched to a gene: 7. This CDR3 comprises 17 residues. The CDR3 region is CASSQDKRGGPTDTQYF. In DNA form, the CDR3 reads TGCGCCAGCAGCCAAGATAAACGGGGGGGCCCCACAGATACGCAGTATTTT.

This sequence joins TRBV7-6 and TRBJ2-1; D tentatively reads TRBD1 or TRBD2 (5 bases each). V lost 4 bases, J lost 5 bases, and 21 bases lay in between. Germline CDR1 reads SGHVS; CDR2 reads FNYEAQ. This CDR3 has 17 residues. CDR3 region: CASSSPRGEGSNNEQFF. In DNA form, the CDR3 reads TGTGCCAGCAGCTCGCCCCGGGGCGAGGGGTCCAACAATGAGCAGTTCTTC.

Comment on this clonotype: A clone one base away is much larger, so this may be a read error. V gene TRBV19 combines with J gene TRBJ1-5; D perhaps matches TRBD1 (5 bases). V lost 11 bases and J lost 10, with 18 bases in between. This CDR3 has 12 residues. From germline, CDR1 is LNHDA and CDR2 SQIVND (reference sequence). The CDR3 DNA reads TGTGCCTGTATTATCGGGGACCCCCCCCAGCATTTT. Translating it yields CACIIGDPPQHF.

The chain uses TRBV3-1 and TRBJ2-6, with D possibly being TRBD1 (5 bases). Deletions cut 4 bases from V and 0 bases from J, with 13 bases between. The germline gives CDR1 LGHDT, CDR2 YNNKEL (reference sequence). The CDR3 totals 17 residues. CDR3 sequence: CASSRGPLPSGANVLTF. CDR3 nucleotides: TGTGCCAGCAGCCGGGGCCCCCTTCCCTCTGGGGCCAACGTCCTGACTTTC.

V is TRBV6-2 or TRBV6-3 and J is TRBJ2-3; the match to TRBD2 covers 10 bases. CDR1 is MNHEY and CDR2 is SVGEGT in the germline V gene. This CDR3 contains 15 residues. Losses at the gene ends were 3 bases for V and 1 base for J; bases not matched to a gene: 1. CDR3 protein: CASSYTSGGTDTQYF. The CDR3 DNA follows: TGTGCCAGCAGTTATACTAGCGGGGGCACAGATACGCAGTATTTT.

In regard to this clonotype: One end of the junction does not line up with germline, which may come from a read error. The rearrangement joins TRBV29-1 to TRBJ1-3, with D maybe TRBD1 (6 bases). Germline assignment: CDR1 SQVTM and CDR2 ANQGSEA. CDR3 length: 14 amino acids. The CDR3 bases are TGCAGCGTGGTCTTTCAGGGGTCCGGAAACTCCATATATTTT. It is translated as CSVVFQGSGNSIYF.

As to this clonotype: The junction does not match germline at one end; this may be a read error. V is TRBV4-3 and J is TRBJ1-1; the D is unclear. The CDR3 has 13 amino acids. Germline CDR1 is LGHNA and CDR2 is YSLEER. CDR3 protein: CACSPSRNSEAFF. The CDR3 DNA reads as TGCGCCTGCAGCCCCTCCAGGAACAGTGAAGCTTTCTTT.

The rearrangement uses TRBV9 and TRBJ2-1, with D uncertain. V lost 3 bases, J lost 3 bases, and 13 bases lay in between. The CDR3 sequence is 15 residues long. Germline lookup yields CDR1 SGDLS and CDR2 YYNGEE. The CDR3 reads CASSGEPQLYNEQFF. The CDR3 DNA reads TGTGCCAGCAGCGGAGAGCCGCAACTCTACAATGAGCAGTTCTTC.

Of note for this clonotype: At one boundary the junction diverges from the germline segment, which might be a read error. The chain is built from TRBV7-9 and TRBJ2-6; D might be TRBD2 (5 bases). CDR1 is SEHNR and CDR2 is FQNEAQ in the germline V gene (reference sequence). The CDR3 loop spans 19 amino acids. CDR3 coding DNA: TGTGCCTGCAGCTTAGAGGGCAGTGATTCCCACTTTGTGGCCAACGTCCTGACTTTC. Amino acid sequence: CACSLEGSDSHFVANVLTF.

As regards this clonotype: Sequence at one end of the junction differs from germline and may be a read error. The V and J genes are TRBV7-9 and TRBJ2-6, with a weak D call TRBD1 (5 bases). This CDR3 spans 19 amino acids. In germline, CDR1 is SEHNR, CDR2 FQNEAQ (reference sequence). CDR3 protein: CASSLEGRDCHFGAKVLTF. CDR3 bases: TGTGCCAGCAGCTTAGAGGGCAGGGATTGCCACTTTGGGGCCAAGGTCCTGACTTTC.